These 30 T cell receptor beta chains were sequenced from one sample in a study of control samples from healthy donors and cancer patients (dated by TCRdb to the early 2020s). Preparation of the library involved the immunoSEQ multiplex PCR assay. In its TCRdb copy, this immuneACCESS table keeps in-frame sequences only and misses some clones. Where compared with another copy, unresolved V genes explain less than half of these, and the others have no known cause. Within this sample are roughly 28,000 clones, with around three quarters of them counted one time only. Around 20% of the sample goes to the ten largest clones. The sample taken for sequencing was PBMCs. The receptor set was obtained from a man aged 60 to 75 with head and neck cancer.

The gene calls are TRBV3-1 (or the pseudogene TRBV3-2) and TRBJ1-5, with D hard to call. Trimming took 0 bases from V and 0 from J, leaving 9 bases between them. Germline-derived CDR1 and CDR2 are LGHDT and YNNKEL (reference sequence). The CDR3 spans 16 residues. The CDR3 loop is CASSQDAGSSNQPQHF. CDR3 in DNA: TGTGCCAGCAGCCAAGATGCGGGGAGTAGCAATCAGCCCCAGCATTTT.

V usage is TRBV4-2 and J usage is TRBJ1-2, with D possibly TRBD1 on 5 matching bases. From germline, CDR1 is LGHNA and CDR2 YNFKEQ. This CDR3 has 15 residues. Trimming cost V 1 base and J 8 bases, with 17 bases left between them. CDR3 region: CASSQAGTGVGGYTF. CDR3 nucleotides: TGTGCCAGCAGCCAAGCCGGAACGGGGGTCGGCGGCTACACCTTC.

This chain joins TRBV7-2 and TRBJ2-6; a possible D gene is TRBD1 (6 bases). The CDR3 loop spans 16 amino acids. Germline values: CDR1 SGHTA, CDR2 FQGNSA. The V and J ends lost 5 bases and 2 bases respectively, with 13 bases between them. The CDR3, as DNA: TGTGCCAGCAGCCTCCAGGGGATCCCTGGGGCCAACGTCCTGACTTTC. This sequence encodes CASSLQGIPGANVLTF.

This rearrangement joins TRBV4-3 to TRBJ2-7; 12 nucleotides match TRBD2. Germline-derived CDR1 and CDR2 are LGHNA and YSLEER. The junction had 2 bases not matched to a gene; V was cut back by 0 bases and J by 2 bases. This CDR3 comprises 16 residues. In nucleotides, the CDR3 is TGCGCCAGCAGCCAAGAACTAGCGGGAGGCCCCTACGAGCAGTACTTC. It is translated as CASSQELAGGPYEQYF.

This clone was counted a few times. This chain uses TRBV7-9 with TRBJ1-5; TRBD1 might be the D (6 bases). The CDR3 runs to 15 residues. Per germline, CDR1 SEHNR and CDR2 FQNEAQ (reference sequence). V lost 1 base and J 3 bases, leaving 10 bases between the germline ends. The CDR3, as DNA: TGTGCCAGCAGCTTAGATGGGGACATCAATCAGCCCCAGCATTTT. Its protein product is CASSLDGDINQPQHF.

This rearrangement joins TRBV27 to TRBJ2-7; D is possibly TRBD1 or TRBD2 (5 bases each). With 6 bases removed from V and 0 bases from J, the gap between germline ends came to 15 bases. Germline V gene data show CDR1 as MNHEY and CDR2 as SMNVEV (reference sequence). The CDR3 loop spans 15 amino acids. CDR3 nucleotides: TGTGCCAGCAGACCGCCCGGGACGGGCTCCTACGAGCAGTACTTC. Protein product: CASRPPGTGSYEQYF.

The chain uses TRBV5-6 and TRBJ1-3; possibly TRBD1 for D (5 bases). With 2 bases removed from V and 1 base from J, the gap between germline ends came to 13 bases. In germline, CDR1 is SGHDT, CDR2 YYEEEE. The CDR3 has 16 amino acids. The CDR3 sequence is CASSFLQGESGNTIYF. The CDR3, as DNA: TGTGCCAGCAGCTTCTTGCAGGGAGAATCTGGAAACACCATATATTTT.

This chain joins TRBV6-6 and TRBJ2-5; the match to TRBD1 covers 11 bases. Germline V lookup: CDR1 MNHNY, CDR2 SVGAGI (reference sequence). V shed 2 bases, J shed 4 bases, and the junction held 3 bases outside the gene matches. CDR3 size: 15 residues. CDR3 nucleotide sequence: TGTGCCAGCAGTTACCGGACAGGGGGCGGAGAGACCCAGTACTTC. Protein product: CASSYRTGGGETQYF.

The chain has TRBV7-8 and TRBJ2-3; D is unclear. V lost 8 bases and J 2 bases, leaving 8 bases between the germline ends. Germline CDR1 and CDR2: SGHVS and FQNEAQ. The CDR3 is made up of 12 amino acids. CDR3 loop: CASGLFTDTQYF. The CDR3 bases are TGTGCCAGCGGCCTCTTCACAGATACGCAGTATTTT.

The chain employs TRBV19 and TRBJ2-7; 12 bases are a match to TRBD1. Losses at the gene ends were 4 bases for V and 0 bases for J; bases not matched to a gene: 13. CDR1 is LNHDA, CDR2 SQIVND, per germline (reference sequence). The CDR3 sequence is 19 residues long. CDR3 protein: CASSKLPGQGALISYEQYF. CDR3 DNA: TGTGCCAGTAGTAAACTTCCGGGACAGGGGGCCTTAATCTCCTACGAGCAGTACTTC.

This clone was observed a handful of times. CDR3 DNA: TGTGCCAGCAGTGAAGCGGTTGCGGGTGCTAATGAGCAGTTCTTC. It is translated as CASSEAVAGANEQFF. The chain uses TRBV2 and TRBJ2-1; weak D call: TRBD2 (5 bases). With 0 bases removed from V and 7 bases from J, the gap between germline ends came to 13 bases. CDR3 length: 15 residues. Per the germline V gene, CDR1 is SNHLY and CDR2 is FYNNEI. Based on the CDR3 plus reference TRBV2 and TRBJ2-1, the full variable domain is EPEVTQTPSHQVTQMGQEVILRCVPISNHLYFYWYRQILGQKVEFLVSFYNNEISEKSEIFDDQFSVERPDGSNFTLKIRSTKLEDSAMYFCASSEAVAGANEQFFGPGTRLTVL.

The genes are TRBV5-6 and TRBJ1-1, with unresolved D. The V gene lost 2 bases and the J gene lost 1 base, with 9 bases spanning the gap. The CDR3 consists of 14 residues. Germline V gene data show CDR1 as SGHDT and CDR2 as YYEEEE. The CDR3 region has the DNA TGTGCCAGCAGCTTACGGACTCAGAACACTGAAGCTTTCTTT. As protein: CASSLRTQNTEAFF.

This chain links TRBV18 with TRBJ2-2, with TRBD2 as a possible D gene (6 bases). The CDR3 is 15 residues long. Germline V gene sequence: CDR1 KGHSH, CDR2 LQKENI. Trimming pared 5 bases from V and 4 bases from J, leaving 14 bases between. The CDR3 loop reads CASSALAERTGELFF. CDR3 DNA sequence: TGTGCCAGCTCAGCCTTAGCGGAACGCACCGGGGAGCTGTTTTTT.

This clone was detected only a few times. The rearrangement links TRBV11-2 to TRBJ2-1, with 8 positions matching TRBD1. Germline V gene data show CDR1 as SGHAT and CDR2 as FQNNGV. V lost 5 bases to trimming and J lost 0 bases; unmatched junction nucleotides: 3. This CDR3 contains 15 residues. CDR3 nucleotides: TGTGCCAGCAGCCATACAGGGGGCTCCTACAATGAGCAGTTCTTC. This gives the protein CASSHTGGSYNEQFF.

J is TRBJ1-1 and V is TRBV5-1; the match to TRBD1 covers 7 bases. The CDR3 totals 13 residues. CDR1 SGHRS and CDR2 YFSETQ come from the germline V gene. After removal of 5 bases from V and 1 base from J, the junction contained 2 bases not matched to a gene. The CDR3: CASRYRGNTEAFF. The CDR3 coding sequence is TGCGCCAGCAGATACAGGGGGAACACTGAAGCTTTCTTT.

The table lists this clone with a few counts. Here the CDR3 reads CASSLALVGRGSGYEQYF. The CDR3 region has the DNA TGCGCCAGCAGCCTGGCCCTTGTGGGGCGGGGCTCAGGCTACGAGCAGTACTTC. The V gene is TRBV4-1, the J gene TRBJ2-7; perhaps TRBD2 as D (6 bases). V shed 4 bases and J shed 3 bases, with 25 bases lying between them. Germline values: CDR1 MGHRA, CDR2 YSYEKL. The CDR3 runs 18 residues.

Comments on this clone: This sample also contains other DNA sequences that code for the same CDR3. The rearrangement links TRBV27 to TRBJ1-5; a possible D gene is TRBD1 (5 bases). The germline V gene has CDR1 MNHEY and CDR2 SMNVEV (reference sequence). The CDR3 totals 14 residues. Trimming cost V 2 bases and J 1 base, with 6 bases left between them. The CDR3 is CASSLPGSNQPQHF. CDR3 nucleotides: TGTGCCAGCAGTTTACCAGGGAGCAATCAGCCCCAGCATTTT.

The chain carries TRBV14 and TRBJ2-7, with 8 nucleotides matching TRBD1. The ends lost 4 bases at V and 1 base at J; junction bases unmatched: 9. CDR1 and CDR2 (germline): SGHDN, FVKESK. CDR3 length: 16 residues. The CDR3 sequence: CASSPLAWDRSYEQYF. CDR3 nucleotides: TGTGCCAGCAGCCCGTTAGCATGGGACAGGTCCTACGAGCAGTACTTC.

This chain joins TRBV27 and TRBJ2-1; 11 nucleotides line up with TRBD2. In germline, CDR1 is MNHEY, CDR2 SMNVEV (reference sequence). Germline trimming cut 3 bases from V and 6 bases from J; bases unmatched to any gene: 1. The CDR3 is 14 residues long. The CDR3 sequence: CASSLTSGTNEQFF. DNA for the CDR3: TGTGCCAGCAGTTTGACTAGCGGGACCAATGAGCAGTTCTTC.

The V call is TRBV19, the J call TRBJ2-5; D might be TRBD1 (5 bases). The CDR3 loop spans 14 amino acids. The ends were cut back, 5 bases at V and 1 base at J, with 11 bases in the middle. CDR1 and CDR2 (germline): LNHDA, SQIVND (reference sequence). CDR3 loop: CASSSFDSQETQYF. In DNA form, the CDR3 reads TGTGCCAGTAGTTCCTTCGACAGCCAAGAGACCCAGTACTTC. The variable domain in full, with the rest retrieved from reference TRBV19 and TRBJ2-5, is DGGITQSPKYLFRKEGQNVTLSCEQNLNHDAMYWYRQDPGQGLRLIYYSQIVNDFQKGDIAEGYSVSREKKESFPLTVTSAQKNPTAFYLCASSSFDSQETQYFGPGTRLLVL.

The chain recombines TRBV28 with TRBJ2-7, with 10 bases lining up with TRBD2. The CDR3 has 14 residues. CDR1 and CDR2 from the germline V gene are MDHEN and SYDVKM. Losses at the gene ends were 6 bases for V and 1 base for J; bases not matched to a gene: 3. The CDR3 sequence is CASRPGLASYEQYF. In DNA form, the CDR3 reads TGTGCCAGCAGGCCGGGACTAGCGTCCTACGAGCAGTACTTC. Filled out from reference TRBV28 and TRBJ2-7, the complete variable domain reads DVKVTQSSRYLVKRTGEKVFLECVQDMDHENMFWYRQDPGLGLRLIYFSYDVKMKEKGDIPEGYSVSREKKERFSLILESASTNQTSMYLCASRPGLASYEQYFGPGTRLTVT.

This chain connects TRBV5-4 to TRBJ2-7; D call uncertain. V was trimmed by 2 bases and J by 1 base, leaving 19 bases between them. The germline V gene has CDR1 SGHNT and CDR2 YYREEE (reference sequence). This CDR3 region has 17 residues. DNA of the CDR3: TGTGCCAGCAGCTTACAAGGATCTCTAATCGTTTCCTACGAGCAGTACTTC. Amino acid sequence: CASSLQGSLIVSYEQYF.

This clone was picked up a small number of times. The chain uses TRBV29-1 and TRBJ2-7, with D perhaps TRBD2 (7 bases). Deletions cut 5 bases from V and 6 bases from J, with 14 bases between. The V gene's germline CDR1 is SQVTM and CDR2 ANQGSEA. This CDR3 region has 12 residues. CDR3: CSVPGGPSEQYF. In DNA form, the CDR3 reads TGCAGCGTTCCCGGGGGGCCGTCCGAGCAGTACTTC.

V usage is TRBV15 and J usage is TRBJ1-4; D possibly corresponds to TRBD1 (5 bases). Trimming shortened V by 0 bases and J by 8 bases, and 10 bases separated the two germline ends. Germline V gene data show CDR1 as LNHNV and CDR2 as YYDKDF (reference sequence). The CDR3 has 14 amino acids. This CDR3 is CATSRDQGFEKLFF. The DNA of the CDR3 is TGTGCCACCAGCAGAGATCAGGGTTTCGAAAAACTGTTTTTT. Supplemented by reference TRBV15 and TRBJ1-4, the full variable domain reads DAMVIQNPRYQVTQFGKPVTLSCSQTLNHNVMYWYQQKSSQAPKLLFHYYDKDFNNEADTPDNFQSRRPNTSFCFLDIRSPGLGDTAMYLCATSRDQGFEKLFFGSGTQLSVL.

The chain couples TRBV19 to TRBJ1-2; D is uncertain. The CDR3 runs to 13 residues. V lost 1 base and J 3 bases, leaving 6 bases between the germline ends. CDR1 and CDR2 from the germline V gene are LNHDA and SQIVND (reference sequence). The CDR3 reads CASSIGEYYGYTF. The DNA of the CDR3 is TGTGCCAGTAGTATAGGCGAGTACTATGGCTACACCTTC.

The chain employs TRBV5-1 and TRBJ2-5; TRBD1 might be the D (6 bases). With 4 bases removed from V and 5 bases from J, the gap between germline ends came to 27 bases. In germline, CDR1 is SGHRS, CDR2 YFSETQ. The CDR3 extends over 18 amino acids. The CDR3 sequence is CASSHRQAAARREETQYF. In DNA form, the CDR3 reads TGCGCCAGCAGCCATAGACAGGCCGCGGCCCGCCGCGAGGAGACCCAGTACTTC.

The chain employs TRBV19 and TRBJ1-1; the match to TRBD1 covers 7 bases. The trim removed 9 bases at V and 7 bases at J, leaving 14 bases unmatched. Looked up from germline, CDR1 is LNHDA and CDR2 is SQIVND (reference sequence). The CDR3 loop spans 14 amino acids. Here the CDR3 DNA reads TGTGCCAGCAACGACAGGGAGGGGTCCAGTGAAGCTTTCTTT. It is translated as CASNDREGSSEAFF.

This chain links TRBV7-2 with TRBJ2-3; D is possibly TRBD1 (5 bases). Germline V gives CDR1 SGHTA, CDR2 FQGNSA. V was pared by 5 bases and J by 4 bases, with 16 bases between. The CDR3 has 15 residues. The CDR3 spells CASSAVGALADTQYF. CDR3 DNA: TGTGCCAGCAGCGCCGTAGGGGCCCTAGCAGATACGCAGTATTTT.

This clone was found once. The chain joins TRBV28 to TRBJ2-1, with D unclear. The ends were cut back, 5 bases at V and 3 bases at J, with 11 bases in the middle. This CDR3 has 14 residues. CDR1 is MDHEN and CDR2 is SYDVKM in the germline V gene. The chain's CDR3 is CASSPPTYYNEQFF. DNA for the CDR3: TGTGCCAGCAGTCCCCCGACTTACTACAATGAGCAGTTCTTC.

The gene calls are TRBV28 and TRBJ2-3; the D is unclear. From germline, CDR1 is MDHEN and CDR2 SYDVKM. The length of the CDR3 is 14 residues. Trimming took 8 bases from V and 2 from J, leaving 14 bases between them. The DNA for the CDR3 is TGTGCCAGCTCGGACGGAACGCTCACAGATACGCAGTATTTT. As protein: CASSDGTLTDTQYF.